This T cell receptor beta chain was captured by sequencing in a study of blood T cell repertoires in COVID-19. This clone was detected only once. Profiled with immunoSEQ multiplex PCR; TCRdb holds only in-frame clones, not every one. Here the sample spans roughly 98,000 clones, 81% being singletons. Germline V CDR1 and CDR2: MNHEY, SVGAGI. The CDR3 loop spans 15 amino acids. V dropped 4 bases and J dropped 10; count of bases not matched to a gene: 12. J is TRBJ1-4 and V is TRBV6-5; 7 nucleotides match TRBD1. The clonotype was recovered from a human donor in a cohort sampled during active COVID-19. The sample consisted of peripheral blood. DNA of the CDR3: TGTGCCAGCAGTTTGACGGACAGGAGGAGAGGAAAACTGTTTTTT. Translated, it gives CASSLTDRRRGKLFF.